This is a list of T cell receptor beta chains from one sample in a study of blood T cell repertoires in COVID-19. Method: immunoSEQ multiplex PCR; TCRdb's copy keeps in-frame clones and lacks some. The sample yields hundreds of thousands of clones, more than 80% seen once. The specimen was PBMCs or T cells enriched from blood (not recorded which). The receptors were gathered from a woman younger than 35 who had recovered from COVID-19. CDR3s include the opening cysteine and the closing phenylalanine or tryptophan. D genes are given only for firm matches. Expanded clones are given a class, and other clones once, few, many or no size at all.

len: 15; d_gene: TRBD2; j_gene: TRBJ2-3; abundance: NA; v_gene: TRBV5-4; CDR3aa: CASMLAGGDTDTQYF; CDR3nt: TGTGCCAGCATGCTAGCGGGGGGTGACACAGATACGCAGTATTTT
len: 14; d_gene: NA; j_gene: TRBJ1-1; abundance: NA; v_gene: TRBV7-9; CDR3aa: CASSQGRTNTEAFF; CDR3nt: TGTGCCAGCAGTCAGGGGCGTACGAACACTGAAGCTTTCTTT
len: 13; d_gene: NA; j_gene: TRBJ1-2; abundance: NA; v_gene: TRBV7-2; CDR3aa: CASSLSEGYGYTF; CDR3nt: TGTGCCAGCAGCTTATCTGAGGGATATGGCTACACCTTC
len: 18; d_gene: TRBD1; j_gene: TRBJ1-5; abundance: NA; v_gene: TRBV4-2; CDR3aa: CASSQDVVGGQGNQPQHF; CDR3nt: TGTGCCAGCAGCCAAGATGTCGTCGGGGGACAGGGCAATCAGCCCCAGCATTTT
len: 12; d_gene: NA; j_gene: TRBJ1-1; abundance: NA; v_gene: TRBV28; CDR3aa: CASSFSNTEAFF; CDR3nt: TGTGCCAGCAGTTTCTCTAACACTGAAGCTTTCTTT
len: 14; d_gene: NA; j_gene: TRBJ1-1; abundance: NA; v_gene: TRBV5-1; CDR3aa: CASSPGGLETEAFF; CDR3nt: TGCGCCAGCAGCCCGGGGGGGTTGGAAACTGAAGCTTTCTTT
len: 14; d_gene: NA; j_gene: TRBJ1-1; abundance: NA; v_gene: TRBV21-1; CDR3aa: CASSKSRAVTEAFF; CDR3nt: TGTGCCAGCAGCAAAAGCAGGGCGGTCACTGAAGCTTTCTTT
len: 15; d_gene: NA; j_gene: TRBJ2-5; abundance: NA; v_gene: TRBV9; CDR3aa: CASSPFSRAQETQYF; CDR3nt: TGTGCCAGCAGCCCCTTTTCGAGGGCTCAAGAGACCCAGTACTTC
len: 14; d_gene: TRBD2; j_gene: TRBJ2-7; abundance: once; v_gene: TRBV4-2; CDR3aa: CASSRLAGGQQQYF; CDR3nt: TGTGCCAGCAGCCGACTAGCGGGGGGCCAGCAGCAGTACTTC
len: 17; d_gene: TRBD2; j_gene: TRBJ2-1; abundance: NA; v_gene: TRBV5-1; CDR3aa: CASSLETSGGFYNEQFF; CDR3nt: TGCGCCAGCAGCTTGGAAACTAGCGGGGGGTTCTACAATGAGCAGTTCTTC
len: 14; d_gene: NA; j_gene: TRBJ2-5; abundance: NA; v_gene: TRBV14; CDR3aa: CASSYLGAEETQYF; CDR3nt: TGTGCCAGCAGCTACCTGGGAGCGGAAGAGACCCAGTACTTC
len: 15; d_gene: NA; j_gene: TRBJ1-1; abundance: NA; v_gene: TRBV19; CDR3aa: CASIENRFSNTEAFF; CDR3nt: TGTGCCAGTATCGAGAACAGGTTCTCGAACACTGAAGCTTTCTTT
len: 18; d_gene: TRBD1; j_gene: TRBJ1-6; abundance: NA; v_gene: TRBV18; CDR3aa: CASSPPSQGVPYNSPLHF; CDR3nt: TGTGCCAGCTCACCACCTTCACAGGGGGTCCCGTATAATTCACCCCTCCACTTT